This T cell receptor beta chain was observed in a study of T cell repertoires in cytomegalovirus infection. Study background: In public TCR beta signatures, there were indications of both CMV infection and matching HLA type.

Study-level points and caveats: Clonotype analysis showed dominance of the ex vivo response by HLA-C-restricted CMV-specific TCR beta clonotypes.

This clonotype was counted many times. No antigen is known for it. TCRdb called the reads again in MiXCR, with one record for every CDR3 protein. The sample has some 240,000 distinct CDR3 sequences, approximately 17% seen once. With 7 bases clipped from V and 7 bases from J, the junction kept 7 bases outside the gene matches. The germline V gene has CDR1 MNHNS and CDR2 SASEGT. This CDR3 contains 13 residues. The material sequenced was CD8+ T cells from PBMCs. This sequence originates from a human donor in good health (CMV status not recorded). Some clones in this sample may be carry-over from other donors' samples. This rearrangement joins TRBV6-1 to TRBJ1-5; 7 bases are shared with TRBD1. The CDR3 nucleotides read TGTGCCAGCATGACAGGGACGGGCCAGCCCCAGCATTTT. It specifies CASMTGTGQPQHF.